This TCR beta chain was sequenced in a study of metastatic and nonmetastatic thyroid tumors. The V gene lost 6 bases and the J gene lost 4 bases, with 21 bases spanning the gap. The CDR3 loop spans 16 amino acids. Per the germline V gene, CDR1 is SNHLY and CDR2 is FYNNEI. No treatment of any kind had been given to any patient before thyroid surgery. Original analysis: A classifier of distant metastasis in papillary thyroid cancer was built from CDR3 differences (across clinicopathological groups). TCRdb redid the clone calls on the PCR reads using MiXCR. These V and J calls originate from TCRdb's pipeline instead of the authors' own analysis. The table shows approximately 40,000 clones, with more than 25% occurring only once.

The V and J genes are TRBV2 and TRBJ2-5, with a possible D match to TRBD1 (6 bases). Sequencing was carried out using blood. The source of this sequence is a male donor with papillary thyroid cancer or a benign thyroid nodule (not recorded which). Some clones in this sample may be carry-over from other donors' samples. Written as DNA, the CDR3 is TGTGCCAGCAGGGCCGGTACAGGGTGGTGGTTAGAGACCCAGTACTTC. Protein: CASRAGTGWWLETQYF.